This T cell receptor (beta chain) was recorded in a study of T-cell memory formation after mild COVID-19. This clonotype was detected a few times. The target antigen is unknown. This CDR3 is 14 amino acids long. The germline V gene encodes CDR1 DFQATT and CDR2 SNEGSKA (reference sequence). The J segment lost 3 bases and the V segment lost 4 bases, leaving 7 bases of the junction unmatched. MiXCR was run by TCRdb on the 5' RACE reads, yielding one entry per CDR3 protein. There are 250,000 to 350,000 distinct CDR3 sequences in the sample; roughly an eighth occur only once, and roughly 23% lies in the top ten. Study observations and caveats: SARS-CoV-2 specificity of second-wave clones peaking day 37 was unconfirmed.

The specimen sequenced was PBMCs or a T cell subset sorted from them (not recorded which). The chain is built from TRBV20-1 and TRBJ1-1; the match to TRBD1 covers 8 bases. The sequence was obtained from a man aged 18 to 35 who had mild COVID-19 (a few samples of this study predate the infection). Cell type and time point are not known. CDR3 sequence (DNA): TGCAGTGCTACAGCAGGGGGCGCCTACACTGAAGCTTTCTTT. Translated, it gives CSATAGGAYTEAFF.